Below are 2 T cell receptor beta chains sequenced from a single sample in a study of blood T cell repertoires in COVID-19. Profiling relied on immunoSEQ multiplex PCR, and the TCRdb table lists in-frame clones only, not all of them. The sample includes around 68,000 clones, 87% of them seen just once. The sample was peripheral blood. The receptors here all came from a man in his fifties with active COVID-19.

V usage is TRBV4-3 and J usage is TRBJ2-5; D is perhaps TRBD1 (6 bases). Trimming took off 5 bases at V and 1 base at J, with 8 bases between the two ends. Germline assignment: CDR1 LGHNA and CDR2 YSLEER. This CDR3 has 13 residues. The CDR3 DNA follows: TGCGCCAGCAGCTTGGGGGCCCAAGAGACCCAGTACTTC. Protein: CASSLGAQETQYF.

This chain uses TRBV28 with TRBJ1-3; no firm D call. The CDR3 is 14 amino acids. Germline V gene lookup returns CDR1 MDHEN and CDR2 SYDVKM. Trimming took 9 bases from V and 0 from J, leaving 12 bases between them. CDR3 sequence (DNA): TGTGCCAGTCGGGAGGCGAACTCTGGAAACACCATATATTTT. The encoded protein is CASREANSGNTIYF.